This T cell receptor (beta chain) was observed in a study of hypomethylating agent response in myelodysplastic syndrome. Study summary: Patients with myelodysplastic syndrome were several male and 2 female. With a mean age of 72.2 +/- 6.3 years, patients were most commonly cytogenetically diploid. Non-responders met neither complete response nor hematologic improvement criteria, which defined response.

CDR3 size: 16 residues. Germline CDR1 reads LNHNV; CDR2 reads YYDKDF (reference sequence). Deletions cut 5 bases from V and 4 bases from J, with 20 bases between. Survey resolution used two replicates of roughly 200 ng, totaling around 400 ng DNA. The protocol was immunoSEQ multiplex PCR, while the TCRdb copy is restricted to in-frame clones and leaves out a portion. The repertoire holds about 10,000 clones, with approximately 83% as singletons. This TCR was recovered from a human donor with myelodysplastic syndrome. The source was bone marrow, collected before or after starting hypomethylating agent treatment for myelodysplastic syndrome (not recorded which). This chain uses TRBV15 with TRBJ2-5; the D gene is possibly TRBD1 (6 bases). This CDR3 reads CATSSPVQGNVETQYF. CDR3 bases: TGTGCCACCAGCTCTCCCGTCCAGGGGAACGTAGAGACCCAGTACTTC.